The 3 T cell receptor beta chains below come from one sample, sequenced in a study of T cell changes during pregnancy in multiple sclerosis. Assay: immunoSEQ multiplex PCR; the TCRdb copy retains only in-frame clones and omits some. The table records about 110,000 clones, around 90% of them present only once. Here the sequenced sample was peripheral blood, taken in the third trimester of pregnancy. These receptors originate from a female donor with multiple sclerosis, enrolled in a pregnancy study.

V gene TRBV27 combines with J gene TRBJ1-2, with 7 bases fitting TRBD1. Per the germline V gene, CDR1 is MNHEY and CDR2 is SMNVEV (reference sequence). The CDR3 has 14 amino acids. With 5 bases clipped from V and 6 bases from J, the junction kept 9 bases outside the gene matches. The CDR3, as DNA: TGTGCCAGCAGTCCCACGTTAGGACAGGATGGCTACACCTTC. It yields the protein CASSPTLGQDGYTF.

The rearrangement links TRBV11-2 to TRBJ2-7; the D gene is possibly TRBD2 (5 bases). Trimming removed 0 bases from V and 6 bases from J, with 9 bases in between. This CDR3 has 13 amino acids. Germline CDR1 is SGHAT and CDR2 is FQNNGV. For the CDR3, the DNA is TGTGCCAGCAGCTTAGAGGCGGGTGCCGAGCAGTACTTC. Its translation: CASSLEAGAEQYF.

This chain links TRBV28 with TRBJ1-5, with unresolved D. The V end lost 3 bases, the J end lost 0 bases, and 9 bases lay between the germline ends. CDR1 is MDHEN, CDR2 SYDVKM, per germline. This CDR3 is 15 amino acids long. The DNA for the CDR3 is TGTGCCAGCAGTTTCGCAGGCTATAGCAATCAGCCCCAGCATTTT. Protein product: CASSFAGYSNQPQHF.